Each of the 20 T cell receptor beta chains below was sequenced from the same sample in a study of PD-1 blockade in classical Hodgkin lymphoma. All the patients suffered relapse after autologous stem cell transplantation, and brentuximab vedotin exposure differed. Repertoires were generated with immunoSEQ multiplex PCR, while TCRdb's copy carries only in-frame clones and drops some. The repertoire holds around 41,000 clones, 76% seen once, with about a tenth in the top ten. The material sequenced was peripheral blood mononuclear cells (PBMCs), taken at baseline. Source of these receptors: a human donor with classical Hodgkin lymphoma.

V and J are TRBV10-3 and TRBJ2-7; TRBD1 aligns across 9 bases. The CDR3 length is 13 residues. The V gene end was trimmed by 5 bases and the J gene end by 7 bases; junction bases not matched to a gene: 6. The germline CDR1 and CDR2 sequences are ENHRY and SYGVKD. The CDR3 coding sequence is TGTGCCATCAGTTGGGACAGGGCCGAAGAGCAGTACTTC. Residues: CAISWDRAEEQYF.

This clone was observed a few times. This sequence joins TRBV7-6 and TRBJ2-5, with TRBD1 matching over 7 bases. V shed 8 bases and J 5 bases; nucleotides not matched to a gene: 14. Germline CDR1 SGHVS, CDR2 FNYEAQ. This CDR3 has 15 amino acids. The CDR3 is CASLKWDSQTETQYF. The CDR3 DNA follows: TGTGCCAGCTTAAAGTGGGACAGCCAGACCGAGACCCAGTACTTC.

V and J are TRBV6-1 and TRBJ2-5; 7 positions agree with TRBD1. The CDR3 loop spans 18 amino acids. V lost 2 bases, J lost 9 bases, and 21 bases stayed unmatched. Germline V lookup: CDR1 MNHNS, CDR2 SASEGT. CDR3 DNA sequence: TGTGCCAGCAGTGAATTGAGGGGGACAGCCGAAATCAAGAGACCCCAGTACTTC. Protein sequence: CASSELRGTAEIKRPQYF.

This clone was observed a handful of times. The rearrangement joins TRBV6-6 to TRBJ1-2, with D unresolved. Germline values: CDR1 MNHNY, CDR2 SVGAGI (reference sequence). The CDR3 loop spans 13 amino acids. V dropped 7 bases and J dropped 0 bases, with 9 bases sitting between them. The CDR3 protein is CASTDGTNYGYTF. The CDR3 DNA follows: TGTGCCAGCACCGACGGCACTAACTATGGCTACACCTTC.

This chain links TRBV7-5 with TRBJ2-2; the table calls TRBD2, which could not be checked here. TRBV7-5 represents a pseudogene. CDR3 length: 12 amino acids. The CDR3 loop reads CASSLAVGELFF. The DNA for the CDR3 is TGTGCCAGCAGCTTAGCGGTCGGGGAGCTGTTTTTT.

This clone has only one observation. The J gene is TRBJ2-3, the V gene TRBV11-3, with 8 bases that match TRBD2. The CDR3 spans 19 residues. The ends lost 5 bases at V and 5 bases at J; junction bases unmatched: 21. CDR1 is SGHNT, CDR2 YENEEA, per germline. The CDR3, as DNA: TGTGCCAGCAGCACCCGAGACCCGTCTGGGACGGGAGGGCAAGATACGCAGTATTTT. As protein: CASSTRDPSGTGGQDTQYF.

CDR3 nucleotide sequence: TGTGCCAGCAGCGCGCGGGTCAGCTCCTACAATGAGCAGTTCTTC. Translation gives CASSARVSSYNEQFF. This chain connects TRBV9 to TRBJ2-1; TRBD2 might be the D (5 bases). V was shortened by 3 bases and J by 0 bases, with 10 bases between the two germline ends. The germline CDR1 and CDR2 sequences are SGDLS and YYNGEE. The CDR3 is made up of 15 amino acids.

V and J are TRBV6-1 and TRBJ1-5; D unclear. The germline V gene has CDR1 MNHNS and CDR2 SASEGT. Trimming took 2 bases from V and 5 from J, leaving 7 bases between them. The CDR3 length is 13 residues. This CDR3 reads CASSEFRDQPQHF. CDR3 sequence (DNA): TGTGCCAGCAGTGAATTTAGGGATCAGCCCCAGCATTTT.

The V and J genes are TRBV2 and TRBJ2-2, with 12 bases fitting TRBD2. V lost 4 bases, J lost 6 bases, and 3 bases stayed unmatched. The CDR3 is made up of 15 amino acids. Per germline, CDR1 SNHLY and CDR2 FYNNEI. The CDR3 coding sequence is TGTGCCAGCAGTGGACTAGCGGGAGTCTCCGGGGAGCTGTTTTTT. It codes for CASSGLAGVSGELFF.

This clone has only a few counts. V gene TRBV6-5 combines with J gene TRBJ2-2; D uncertain. The germline CDR1 and CDR2 sequences are MNHEY and SVGAGI. Trimming removed 5 bases from V and 1 base from J, with 8 bases in between. The CDR3 has 14 residues. The CDR3 is CASSLTRNTGELFF. The CDR3 DNA sequence: TGTGCCAGCAGTCTTACACGGAACACCGGGGAGCTGTTTTTT.

This chain links TRBV6-6 with TRBJ1-4; tentative D call: TRBD1 (6 bases). V lost 7 bases and J 0 bases, leaving 15 bases between the germline ends. CDR1 is MNHNY and CDR2 is SVGAGI in the germline V gene (reference sequence). This CDR3 has 16 residues. CDR3 sequence: CASTNRVIATNEKLFF. The CDR3 DNA reads TGTGCCAGCACCAACAGGGTAATCGCAACTAATGAAAAACTGTTTTTT.

The chain has TRBV5-6 and TRBJ2-3; 13 bases align to TRBD2. V trimming: 4 bases; J trimming: 5 bases; junction bases outside the gene matches: 4. CDR3 length: 15 amino acids. Per germline, CDR1 SGHDT and CDR2 YYEEEE. DNA of the CDR3: TGTGCCAGCAGCCGGACTAGCGGGAGCGGAGATACGCAGTATTTT. Translating gives CASSRTSGSGDTQYF. Filled out from reference TRBV5-6 and TRBJ2-3, the complete variable domain reads DAGVTQSPTHLIKTRGQQVTLRCSPKSGHDTVSWYQQALGQGPQFIFQYYEEEERQRGNFPDRFSGHQFPNYSSELNVNALLLGDSALYLCASSRTSGSGDTQYFGPGTRLTVL.

This clone came up a few times. The rearrangement uses TRBV5-3 and TRBJ1-5; D remains unclear. TRBV5-3 is designated an ORF whose function remains uncertain. This CDR3 spans 16 amino acids. Trimming took 0 bases from V and 4 from J, leaving 14 bases between them. Here the CDR3 reads CARSLVVVKANQPQHF. CDR3 nucleotide sequence: TGTGCCAGAAGCTTGGTGGTGGTGAAGGCAAATCAGCCCCAGCATTTT.

V gene TRBV19 combines with J gene TRBJ1-5; D may be TRBD1 (6 bases). Germline V lookup: CDR1 LNHDA, CDR2 SQIVND (reference sequence). The CDR3 is 17 amino acids. The V end lost 3 bases, the J end lost 6 bases, and 21 bases lay between the germline ends. This CDR3 is CASSIGRVGGPAQPQHF. The CDR3 bases are TGTGCCAGTAGTATCGGGAGGGTTGGGGGGCCCGCTCAGCCCCAGCATTTT.

The genes are TRBV7-9 and TRBJ2-1, with a possible D match to TRBD1 (5 bases). CDR1 and CDR2 (germline): SEHNR, FQNEAQ (reference sequence). Deletions cut 5 bases from V and 8 bases from J, with 13 bases between. This CDR3 spans 13 amino acids. In DNA form, the CDR3 reads TGTGCCAGCAGCATCGTAGGGGCCGATGAGCAGTTCTTC. Amino acid sequence: CASSIVGADEQFF. Together with reference TRBV7-9 and TRBJ2-1, the CDR3 gives the full variable domain: DTGVSQNPRHKITKRGQNVTFRCDPISEHNRLYWYRQTLGQGPEFLTYFQNEAQLEKSRLLSDRFSAERPKGSFSTLEIQRTEQGDSAMYLCASSIVGADEQFFGPGTRLTVL.

The genes are TRBV4-3 and TRBJ2-2; no firm D call. The CDR3 runs to 13 residues. In germline, CDR1 is LGHNA, CDR2 YSLEER. Deletions cut 0 bases from V and 7 bases from J, with 6 bases between. The CDR3 nucleotides are TGCGCCAGCAGCCAAGACCGGCTCGGGGAGCTGTTTTTT. The encoded protein is CASSQDRLGELFF.

The rearrangement uses TRBV7-2 and TRBJ1-1; D is perhaps TRBD1 (5 bases). Germline V gene lookup returns CDR1 SGHTA and CDR2 FQGNSA. The V end was cut by 4 bases, the J end by 5 bases, with 11 bases between. This CDR3 contains 13 residues. CDR3 protein: CASSSGRGTEAFF. The CDR3 DNA sequence: TGTGCCAGCAGCTCGGGAAGGGGAACTGAAGCTTTCTTT.

In its sample, this clone was seen a few times. The V gene is TRBV5-4, the J gene TRBJ1-2; 8 nucleotides match TRBD1. The trim removed 2 bases at V and 8 bases at J, leaving 11 bases unmatched. Germline V CDR1 and CDR2: SGHNT, YYREEE (reference sequence). This CDR3 spans 15 amino acids. This CDR3 reads CASSFKGSTGVGYTF. DNA for the CDR3: TGTGCCAGCAGCTTTAAAGGTTCGACAGGGGTAGGCTACACCTTC.

The chain recombines TRBV7-6 with TRBJ1-5, with D unclear. Trimming pared 3 bases from V and 3 bases from J, leaving 6 bases between. CDR1 is SGHVS and CDR2 is FNYEAQ in the germline V gene. CDR3 length: 13 amino acids. CDR3 bases: TGTGCCAGCAGCTTTGGGCTCAATCAGCCCCAGCATTTT. Translated, it gives CASSFGLNQPQHF.

This chain connects TRBV9 to TRBJ2-1; D possibly corresponds to TRBD2 (6 bases). The CDR3 runs to 16 residues. Germline V gene data show CDR1 as SGDLS and CDR2 as YYNGEE. V gave up 0 bases and J gave up 1 base, with 11 bases separating them. The chain's CDR3 is CASSVVGLPSYNEQFF. Here the CDR3 DNA reads TGTGCCAGCAGCGTAGTGGGACTCCCATCCTACAATGAGCAGTTCTTC.